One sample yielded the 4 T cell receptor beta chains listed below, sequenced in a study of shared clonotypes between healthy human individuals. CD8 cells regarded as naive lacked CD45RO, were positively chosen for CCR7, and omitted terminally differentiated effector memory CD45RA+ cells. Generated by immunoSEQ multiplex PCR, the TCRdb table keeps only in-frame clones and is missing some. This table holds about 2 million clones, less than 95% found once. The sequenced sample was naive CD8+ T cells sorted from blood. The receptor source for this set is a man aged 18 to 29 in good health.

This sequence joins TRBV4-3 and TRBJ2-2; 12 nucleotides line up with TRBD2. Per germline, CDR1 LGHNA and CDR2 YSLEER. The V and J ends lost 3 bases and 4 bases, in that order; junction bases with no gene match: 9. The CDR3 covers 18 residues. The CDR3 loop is CASSHLLAGGSSTGELFF. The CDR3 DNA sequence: TGCGCCAGCAGCCACCTACTAGCGGGAGGTTCCAGCACCGGGGAGCTGTTTTTT.

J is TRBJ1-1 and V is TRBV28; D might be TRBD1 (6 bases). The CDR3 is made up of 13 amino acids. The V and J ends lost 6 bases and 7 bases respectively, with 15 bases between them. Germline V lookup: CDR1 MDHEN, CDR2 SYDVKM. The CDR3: CASSQRQALEAFF. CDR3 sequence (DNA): TGTGCCAGCAGCCAACGACAGGCGCTTGAAGCTTTCTTT. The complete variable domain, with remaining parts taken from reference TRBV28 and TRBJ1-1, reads DVKVTQSSRYLVKRTGEKVFLECVQDMDHENMFWYRQDPGLGLRLIYFSYDVKMKEKGDIPEGYSVSREKKERFSLILESASTNQTSMYLCASSQRQALEAFFGQGTRLTVV.

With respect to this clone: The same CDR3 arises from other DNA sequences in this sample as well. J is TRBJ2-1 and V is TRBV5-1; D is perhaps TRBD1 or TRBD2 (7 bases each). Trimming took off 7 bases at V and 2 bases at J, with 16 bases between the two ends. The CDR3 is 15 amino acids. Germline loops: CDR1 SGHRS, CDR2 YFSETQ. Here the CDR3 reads CASSLGGGPYNEQFF. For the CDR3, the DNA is TGCGCCAGCTCCCTGGGAGGGGGCCCCTACAATGAGCAGTTCTTC.

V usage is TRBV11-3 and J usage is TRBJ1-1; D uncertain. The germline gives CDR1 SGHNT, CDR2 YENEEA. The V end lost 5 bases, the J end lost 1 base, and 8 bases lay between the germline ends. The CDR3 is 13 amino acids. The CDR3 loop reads CASSGGENTEAFF. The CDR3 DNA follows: TGTGCCAGCAGCGGTGGGGAGAACACTGAAGCTTTCTTT.